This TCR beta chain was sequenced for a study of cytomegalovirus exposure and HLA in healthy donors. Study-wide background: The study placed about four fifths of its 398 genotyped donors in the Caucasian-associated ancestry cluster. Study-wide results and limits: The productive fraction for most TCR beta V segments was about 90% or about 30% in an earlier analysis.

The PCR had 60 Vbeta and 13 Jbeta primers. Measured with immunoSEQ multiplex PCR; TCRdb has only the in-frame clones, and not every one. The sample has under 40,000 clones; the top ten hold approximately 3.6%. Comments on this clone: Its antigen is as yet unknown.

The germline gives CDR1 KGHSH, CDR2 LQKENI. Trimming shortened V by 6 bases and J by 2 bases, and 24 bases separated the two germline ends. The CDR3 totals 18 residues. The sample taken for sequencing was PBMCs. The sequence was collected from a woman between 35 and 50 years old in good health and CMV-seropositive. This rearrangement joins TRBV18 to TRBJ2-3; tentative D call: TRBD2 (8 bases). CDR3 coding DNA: TGTGCCAGCTCTACAGGGGTTAGCGGGGCCTTTGCCACAGATACGCAGTATTTT. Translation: CASSTGVSGAFATDTQYF.